These T cell receptor beta chains were read from a single sample in a study of Tregs in tolerant kidney transplant recipients. The antigens these receptors bind are not known. Data came from immunoSEQ multiplex PCR; TCRdb stores just in-frame clones and leaves some out. The data hold under 1,500 clones, with approximately 40% observed a single time. Sequenced material: Tregs from blood grown in culture. The source is a human donor in good health. Each CDR3 is given with its conserved first and last residue.

V gene: TRBV19
CDR3 protein: CASSSGAGGPGDTQYF

V gene: TRBV7-2
CDR3 protein: CASSLDGRRPKNEQFF

V gene: TRBV11-1
CDR3 protein: CASSYPGIYGYTF

V gene: TRBV7-2
CDR3 protein: CASSSRRGQGNTEAFF

V gene: TRBV6-6
CDR3 protein: CAIRTGTGVAGELFF

V gene: TRBV7-9
CDR3 protein: CASSSQGVDNSPLHF

V gene: TRBV6-5
CDR3 protein: CASRTPDTQYF

V gene: TRBV10-3
CDR3 protein: CASSSPRLAVQETQYF

V gene: TRBV23-1
CDR3 protein: CASSPNLRQGLSYNEQFF

V gene: TRBV18
CDR3 protein: CASSAILGTGSYEQYF

V gene: TRBV2
CDR3 protein: CASSDGDSNQPQHF

V gene: TRBV30
CDR3 protein: CAWSRDRGYGYTF

V gene: TRBV6-5
CDR3 protein: CASSRIAGGSQPQHF

V gene: TRBV10-3
CDR3 protein: CAISDQGFSYGYTF

V gene: TRBV5-4
CDR3 protein: CASSFDLRGNTEAFF

V gene: TRBV11-2
CDR3 protein: CASSLYGVGRYEAFF

V gene: TRBV11-2
CDR3 protein: CASSLEGQGLETQYF

V gene: TRBV7-6
CDR3 protein: CASSYQTGLGTEAFF

V gene: TRBV4-2
CDR3 protein: CASSPQSQSYEQYF

V gene: TRBV5-1
CDR3 protein: CASSRNRGPYEQYF

V gene: TRBV7-2
CDR3 protein: CASSRTGKNIQYF

V gene: TRBV6-4
CDR3 protein: CASSRISGNTIYF

V gene: TRBV5-5
CDR3 protein: CASSLTGGNTIYF

V gene: TRBV5-1
CDR3 protein: CASSLALLGYEQYF

V gene: TRBV29-1
CDR3 protein: CSVLRTGELFF

V gene: TRBV11-2
CDR3 protein: CASSPISGSYEQYF

V gene: TRBV11-1
CDR3 protein: CASSVTGNTGELFF

V gene: TRBV4-1
CDR3 protein: CASSQTRLAGGPSRNEQFF

V gene: TRBV5-5
CDR3 protein: CASSGLAGFDEQYF

V gene: TRBV27
CDR3 protein: CASSFRSRLRSTDTQYF

V gene: TRBV19
CDR3 protein: CASSIGFQGNQPQHF

V gene: TRBV4-2
CDR3 protein: CASSPQSQSYEQYF

V gene: TRBV7-2
CDR3 protein: CASSPGPAGELFF

V gene: TRBV28
CDR3 protein: CASTLSAGRGYTF

V gene: TRBV7-2
CDR3 protein: CASSLGRADTQYF

V gene: TRBV6-5
CDR3 protein: CASSRGFYGYTF

V gene: TRBV6-6
CDR3 protein: CASMFNQPQHF

V gene: TRBV10-3
CDR3 protein: CAISDGSTNYGYTF

V gene: TRBV4-2
CDR3 protein: CASSLTGGNTIYF

V gene: TRBV7-9
CDR3 protein: CASSLGQFRNTIYF

V gene: TRBV18
CDR3 protein: CASSQGNSNQPQHF

V gene: TRBV7-2
CDR3 protein: CASSLTGLAADTQYF

V gene: TRBV9
CDR3 protein: CASSRSGTRSYEQYF

V gene: TRBV5-1
CDR3 protein: CASSLGTGTNQPQHF

V gene: TRBV27
CDR3 protein: CASSVGPGRSYEQYF

V gene: TRBV6-5
CDR3 protein: CASSYGHEQYF

V gene: TRBV6-4
CDR3 protein: CASSRLAGPYEQYF

V gene: TRBV7-6
CDR3 protein: CASSLVGRPDF

V gene: TRBV27
CDR3 protein: CASRSLGERAGYNEQFF

V gene: TRBV6-8
CDR3 protein: CASSYSGQIYGYTF

V gene: TRBV7-6
CDR3 protein: CASSLVRGTRDRGQETQYF

V gene: TRBV25-1
CDR3 protein: CASSELTSYNSPLHF

V gene: TRBV18
CDR3 protein: CASSPQELGGYTF

V gene: TRBV18
CDR3 protein: CASSSQPNTEAFF